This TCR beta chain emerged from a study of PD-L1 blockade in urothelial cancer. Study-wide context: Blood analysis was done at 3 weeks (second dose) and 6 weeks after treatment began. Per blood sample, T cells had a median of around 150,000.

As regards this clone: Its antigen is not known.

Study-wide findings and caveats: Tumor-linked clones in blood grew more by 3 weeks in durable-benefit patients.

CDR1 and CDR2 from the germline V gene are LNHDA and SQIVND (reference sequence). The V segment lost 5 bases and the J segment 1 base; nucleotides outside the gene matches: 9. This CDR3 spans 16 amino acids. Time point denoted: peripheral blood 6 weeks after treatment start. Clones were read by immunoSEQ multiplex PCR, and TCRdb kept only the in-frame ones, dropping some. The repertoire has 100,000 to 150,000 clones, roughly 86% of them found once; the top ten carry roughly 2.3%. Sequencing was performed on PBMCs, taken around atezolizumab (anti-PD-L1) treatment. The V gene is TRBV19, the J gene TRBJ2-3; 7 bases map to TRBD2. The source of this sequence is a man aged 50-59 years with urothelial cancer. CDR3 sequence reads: CASSWSMAGGTDTQYF. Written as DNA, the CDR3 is TGTGCCAGTAGTTGGAGTATGGCGGGGGGCACAGATACGCAGTATTTT.